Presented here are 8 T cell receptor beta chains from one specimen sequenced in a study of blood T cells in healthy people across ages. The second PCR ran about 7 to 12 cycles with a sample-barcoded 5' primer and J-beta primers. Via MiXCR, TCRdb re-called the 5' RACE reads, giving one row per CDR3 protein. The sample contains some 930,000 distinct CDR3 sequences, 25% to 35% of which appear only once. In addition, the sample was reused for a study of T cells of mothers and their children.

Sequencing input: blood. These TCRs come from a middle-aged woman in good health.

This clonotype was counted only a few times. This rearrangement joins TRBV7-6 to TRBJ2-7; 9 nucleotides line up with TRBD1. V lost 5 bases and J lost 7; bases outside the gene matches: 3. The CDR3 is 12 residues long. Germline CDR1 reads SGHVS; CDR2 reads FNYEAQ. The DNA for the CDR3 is TGTGCCAGCAGCCGGACAGGGGAAGAGCAGTACTTC. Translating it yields CASSRTGEEQYF.

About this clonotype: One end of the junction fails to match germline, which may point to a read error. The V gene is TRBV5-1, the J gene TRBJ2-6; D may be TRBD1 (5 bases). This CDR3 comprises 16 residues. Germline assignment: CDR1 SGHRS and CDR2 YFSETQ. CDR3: CASSLEGSSGANVLHF. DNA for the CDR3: TGCGCCAGCAGCTTGGAGGGGTCCTCTGGGGCCAACGTCCTGCATTTC.

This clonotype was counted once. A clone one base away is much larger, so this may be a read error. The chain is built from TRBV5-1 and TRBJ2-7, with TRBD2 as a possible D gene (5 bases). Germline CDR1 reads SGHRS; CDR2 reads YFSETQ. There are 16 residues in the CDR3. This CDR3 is CAGSTDPGGLLGEQYF. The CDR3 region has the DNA TGCGCCGGCAGCACCGACCCCGGCGGACTGTTGGGTGAGCAGTACTTC.

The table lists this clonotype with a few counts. CDR3 coding DNA: TGTGCCAGCAGCCCAAGGGAAGCCGGGACTAGCGACACCTACGAGCAGTACTTC. Amino acids: CASSPREAGTSDTYEQYF. V usage is TRBV7-9 and J usage is TRBJ2-7, with TRBD2 identical over 10 bases. Germline loops: CDR1 SEHNR, CDR2 FQNEAQ (reference sequence). Trimming took 5 bases from V and 2 from J; bases not matched to a gene: 15. This CDR3 region has 18 residues.

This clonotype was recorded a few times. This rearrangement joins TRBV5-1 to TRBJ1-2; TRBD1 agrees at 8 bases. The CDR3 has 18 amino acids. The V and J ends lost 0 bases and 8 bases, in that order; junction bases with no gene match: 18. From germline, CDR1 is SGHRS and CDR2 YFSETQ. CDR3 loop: CASSLGPWAAGQGVGYTF. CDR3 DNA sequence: TGCGCCAGCAGCTTGGGCCCGTGGGCGGCCGGACAGGGTGTCGGCTACACCTTC.

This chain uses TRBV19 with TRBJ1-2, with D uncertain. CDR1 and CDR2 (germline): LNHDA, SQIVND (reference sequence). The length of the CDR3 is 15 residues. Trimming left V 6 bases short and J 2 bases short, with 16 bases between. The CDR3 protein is CASSPTTEQNYGYTF. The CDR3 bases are TGTGCCAGTAGCCCTACCACCGAACAGAACTATGGCTACACCTTC.

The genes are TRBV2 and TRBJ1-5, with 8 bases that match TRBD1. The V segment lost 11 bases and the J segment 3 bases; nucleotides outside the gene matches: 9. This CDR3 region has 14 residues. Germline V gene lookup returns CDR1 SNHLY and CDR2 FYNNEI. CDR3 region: CAVADRGNNQPQHF. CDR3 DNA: TGTGCCGTGGCAGACAGGGGCAACAATCAGCCCCAGCATTTT.

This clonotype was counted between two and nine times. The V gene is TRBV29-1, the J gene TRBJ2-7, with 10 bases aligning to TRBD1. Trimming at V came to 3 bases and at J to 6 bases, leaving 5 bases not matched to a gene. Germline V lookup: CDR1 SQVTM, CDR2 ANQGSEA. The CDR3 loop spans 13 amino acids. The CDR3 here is CSVEPTGGGEQYF. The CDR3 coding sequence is TGCAGCGTTGAGCCGACAGGGGGCGGCGAGCAGTACTTC.